This TCR beta chain was retrieved from a study of blood T cell repertoires in COVID-19. Authors' methods: Researchers report that nucleated cell counts were estimated from reference gene primer amplification. Libraries were prepared by immunoSEQ multiplex PCR; TCRdb keeps only in-frame clonotypes and omits some of them. From that table come the V and J calls and clone size; the DNA was used to work out D and trimming. The table includes 350,000 to 450,000 clones, approximately 91% detected once. V was pared by 4 bases and J by 7 bases, with 16 bases between. This CDR3 spans 14 amino acids. CDR1 is MGHDK and CDR2 is SYGVNS in the germline V gene.

The V call is TRBV25-1, the J call TRBJ1-2; no definite D call. The sequence was obtained from a woman aged 40 to 50 with COVID-19, enrolled during active disease. The material sequenced was peripheral blood. The CDR3 bases are TGTGCCAGCAGTGCGTCGGGGATAGCTTCTGGCTACACCTTC. This translates into CASSASGIASGYTF.